Here is one TCR beta chain with its context. The sample originates from a study of shared clonotypes between healthy human individuals. The repertoire was sequenced with immunoSEQ multiplex PCR; TCRdb's copy has only in-frame clones and lacks some. This table holds roughly 2.5 million clones, approximately 92% found once. This CDR3 contains 15 residues. Trimming took 0 bases from V and 7 from J; bases not matched to a gene: 4. Germline V CDR1 and CDR2: SEHNR, FQNEAQ (reference sequence). The receptor was derived from a man between 18 and 35 years old in good health. The sample was naive CD4+ T cells sorted from blood. Subset meaning: CD45RA+ positively selected. V usage is TRBV7-9 and J usage is TRBJ1-2; 11 bases are a match to TRBD1. The CDR3 spells CASSLAGTGGVGYTF. In DNA form, the CDR3 reads TGTGCCAGCAGCTTAGCCGGGACAGGGGGGGTTGGCTACACCTTC.